This TCR beta chain was identified during a study of cytomegalovirus exposure and HLA in healthy donors (dated by TCRdb to 2016 to 2017). In the study overall: According to an earlier analysis of a few hundred of the donors, roughly 180 million T cells yielded 117 million unique TCR beta sequences and 276 Gb of sequence data. An early release that covered around 590 HLA-typed donors contained approximately 300 gigabases of sequencing data and tens of millions of unique TCR sequences. Of the 398 genotyped donors, 81% fell in the genetic ancestry cluster associated with self-reported Caucasian donors. The study was designed to test whether signatures of past pathogen exposure could be identified by cataloging public T cell receptors. The T cell repertoires of 550 to 850 subjects were profiled by immunosequencing and related to cytomegalovirus serostatus. A separate validation cohort of roughly 130 different subjects was used in addition to the approximately 670-subject first cohort. To predict cytomegalovirus infection status, the study brought together high-throughput TCR immunosequencing, statistical association of individual TCRs with disease status, and machine learning. A later analysis re-analyzed previously published TCR beta repertoires from about 600 donors and added high-resolution HLA genotyping to study TCR occurrence patterns. Rather than drawing on any new phenotypic data, the later analysis identified candidate immune exposures from TCR beta sequences and the way those sequences occurred across donors. An earlier analysis of several hundred of the donors applied high-throughput TCR beta sequencing to assess whether each TCR beta V gene segment acted as functional or pseudogenic. Donor age, sex, ethnicity and CMV serostatus were collected together with the repertoire data. In a later genetic analysis, genome-wide SNP genotypes for about 55% of the roughly 700 donors were used, and that subset was treated as a discovery cohort. Every discovery cohort repertoire had been produced on one sequencing platform. Both class I and class II loci were covered by HLA typing, at four-digit resolution. Typing coverage differed by locus: A, B, C, DRB1 and DQB1 were typed in roughly 620-630 donors, DQA1 in about 550, DPA1 in around 610, and DPB1 in just under 480. Because of strong linkage in the cohort, 4 to 6 DR-DQ haplotypes were treated as single units for association and clustering. Among 350 to 400 genotyped donors of the cohort, an average of approximately 250,000 unique TCR beta nucleotide sequences were sequenced per donor, roughly a sixth of them non-productive.

Reading from cysteine to phenylalanine, the CDR3 counts 13 amino acids. The kept DNA is CDR3 alone, 39 bases in frame from the first base. CDR1 and CDR2 (SGHTA, FQGTGA) derive from the germline V gene. The germline ends are 14 bases apart after V is trimmed by 5 bases and J by 7 bases. Receptor amplification or capture employed the immunoSEQ multiplex PCR assay. For the multiplex PCR, a mixture combining 60 forward primers for TCR Vbeta segments and 13 reverse primers for TCR Jbeta segments was used. A multiplex PCR assay on genomic DNA amplified the CDR3 region of rearranged TCR beta genes. The amplified TCR beta libraries were sequenced on the Illumina HiSeq System as 87-base-pair reads. The paper's data handling went like this. A later analysis counted around 72 million unique TCR beta chains across the roughly 700 repertoires, and roughly 11 million of these chains were shared by at least two donors. To remove PCR and sequencing errors, raw reads were error-corrected and collapsed into unique sequences using a nearest-neighbor algorithm that merged closely related sequences. To assign V, D and J gene segments, CDR3 sequences were aligned to IMGT reference sequences. For a sequence to be retained, a match of at least six nucleotides to both a V gene segment and a J gene segment was required. A rearrangement was called productive if the CDR3 had no stop codons and remained in frame with V and J, and every other rearrangement was called non-productive. Following IMGT convention, CDR3 was defined as the stretch from the second conserved V-encoded cysteine up to the conserved J-encoded phenylalanine. The earlier analysis of about 640 of the donors excluded any sequence lacking an unambiguous match to a single V gene segment. An earlier analysis of some 500 of the donors classified V segments as functional when productive rearrangements were above 56.7% and as segregating when the standard deviation between donors was above 5%. To diagnose cytomegalovirus status from the catalog of TCR beta chain sequences, a statistical classification framework was built. V and J gene assignment, in a later analysis, came from comparing TCR nucleotide sequences with IMGT/GENE-DB human TR gene sequences. Using the TCRdist pipeline, a later analysis assigned CDR3 sequences along with most-parsimonious VDJ recombination scenarios. In a later analysis, each TCR beta chain was defined by its CDR3 amino acid sequence together with its V-gene family, and reads lacking a unique V-gene family were excluded. As a way to deal with suspected cross-contamination and a sequencing artifact, a later analysis dropped 450 to 600 nucleotide sequences that were highly shared and had low generation probability. In a later analysis, a clonal expansion index was calculated for each public chain from normalized within-repertoire ranks of inferred template counts. In a later analysis, generation probabilities were computed with a VDJ recombination model fitted to out-of-frame rearrangements, and the resulting probabilities were checked against IGoR. Hypergeometric tests were used in a later analysis to score TCR-TCR, TCR-HLA and TCR-CMV co-occurrence, with a repertoire-size bias correction applied to the TCR pairs. To estimate false discovery rates, a later analysis permuted the HLA or CMV assignments 20 times. In a later analysis, co-occurring TCRs were grouped using DBSCAN, and TCRdist sequence similarity was added for clustering within HLA-allele-positive subsets. Co-occurrence clustering excluded repertoires with fewer than 30,000 or more than 120,000 public chains, plus five with anomalous nucleotide sharing. The clones in this table, taken by TCRdb from immuneACCESS, are in-frame only. Not every clone is retained; where verified, under half of the shortfall comes from an unresolved V gene, and the cause of the rest is unknown. That table is the source of V, J and clone size, and D and trimming were worked out from the DNA. The sample table contains 150,000 to 200,000 clones; only one count was recorded for less than 85% of them. The top ten clones comprise around 0.69% of the sample.

General conclusions and limits of the study: Assigning TCR associations to individual alleles was difficult when HLA alleles, especially DR and DQ, strongly co-occurred. It was suggested by the authors that the approach could potentially be generalized to other disease states and immunological phenotypes. The classifier was reported to diagnose cytomegalovirus status with high specificity and sensitivity in both the original and validation cohorts. A further reported finding was that TCR beta sequences accurately predicted the HLA-A and HLA-B alleles for most subjects in the first cohort. In a later genetic analysis, fewer N-insertions in productive TCRs were reported among donors in an Asian-associated ancestry cluster than the roughly 700-donor mean. The 87-base-pair reads could not distinguish some IMGT-functional V segments, including TRBV6-2 and TRBV6-3, so those segments were excluded. A group of highly shared sequence variants was considered likely to be a technical artifact of the sequencing pipeline. In the study, around 160 TCR beta chains were listed as associated with cytomegalovirus. According to a later analysis, most CMV-associated TCR beta chains appeared to be HLA-restricted, and the HLA associations seemed to be driven largely by CMV exposure. Correlated functional status among segregating V segments might be attributable to linkage disequilibrium, but an unknown experimental factor could not be ruled out. For the cohort, immune exposure information was limited to CMV serostatus. According to a later analysis, TCR association rates differed among HLA loci, with DRB1 alleles showing the most associated TCRs and HLA-C alleles showing the fewest. The presence/absence analyses assumed that sequencing depth was roughly uniform across donors, and that assumption may not be true. Because counts were too low, around 17 rarely observed V segments, including chromosome 9 orphons, were left out of the earlier analysis of about 500 of the donors. A later genetic analysis associated a missense DCLRE1C variant with V-gene and J-gene trimming of TCR beta chains, and an independent cohort replicated the association. In a later analysis, several top co-occurrence clusters were reported to appear linked to parvovirus B19, influenza, CMV and Epstein-Barr virus. In this cohort, only TCR beta chains were sequenced, and detectable features were limited by the absence of alpha or paired-chain data. An earlier analysis of approximately 600 of the donors showed that most TCR beta V segments appeared in productive rearrangements either about 87% or about 30% of the time, which broadly matched IMGT annotations. A later analysis associated about 17,000 TCR beta sequences with specific HLA alleles at a false discovery rate of 0.05. While some public TCRs were present in many individuals, most TCR sequences turned up only very rarely across donors. A later analysis found that HLA-associated TCR beta chains were more clonally expanded and had lower generation probabilities than equally common non-associated chains. A few of the identified cytomegalovirus-associated TCR beta chains were confirmed in vitro to be specific for cytomegalovirus antigens. Because HLA typing was missing for some donors at each locus, association tests included only the typed subset.

As to this clone: Its antigen has not been determined. No much larger clone is present one base from it, and per-base qualities are unavailable.

The cohort consisted of some 730 healthy bone marrow donors. At the time of sampling, all cohort members were nominally healthy, though unrecorded immune exposures were likely present. The donor tested CMV seronegative and was one of the 352 seronegative cohort members. Each donor provided a peripheral blood sample, and peripheral blood mononuclear cells were used for TCR beta sequencing. The Qiagen DNeasy Blood Extraction Kit was used to extract genomic DNA from the blood cell samples. This clonotype was obtained from a boy aged 5-17 years in good health and CMV-seronegative. This chain is built from TRBV7-3 and TRBJ1-1; a confident D gene designation cannot be given. What was sequenced was PBMCs. This receptor carries the CDR3 CASSPNGQVEAFF. The sequenced DNA: TGTGCCAGCAGCCCAAACGGTCAGGTTGAAGCTTTCTTT.